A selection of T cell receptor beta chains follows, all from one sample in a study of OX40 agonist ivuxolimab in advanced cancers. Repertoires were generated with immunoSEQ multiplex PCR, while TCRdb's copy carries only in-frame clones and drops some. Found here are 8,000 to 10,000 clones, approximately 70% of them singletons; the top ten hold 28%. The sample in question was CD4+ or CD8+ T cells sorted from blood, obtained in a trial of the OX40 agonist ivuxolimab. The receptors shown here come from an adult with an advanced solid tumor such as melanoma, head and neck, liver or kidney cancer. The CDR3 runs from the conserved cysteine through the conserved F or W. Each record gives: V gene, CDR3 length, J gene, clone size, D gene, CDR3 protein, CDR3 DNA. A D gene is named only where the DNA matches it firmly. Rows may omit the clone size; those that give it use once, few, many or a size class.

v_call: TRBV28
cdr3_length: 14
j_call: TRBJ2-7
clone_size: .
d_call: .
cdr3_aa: CACMKEVVGYEQYF
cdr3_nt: TGTGCCTGTATGAAGGAGGTGGTGGGCTACGAGCAGTACTTC

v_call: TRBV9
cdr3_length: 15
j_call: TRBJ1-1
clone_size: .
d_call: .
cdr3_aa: CASSHYRGEGTEAFF
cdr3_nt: TGTGCCAGCAGCCATTACCGGGGCGAGGGCACTGAAGCTTTCTTT

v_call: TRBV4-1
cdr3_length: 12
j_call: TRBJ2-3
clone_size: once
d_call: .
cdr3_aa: CASSQVQDTQYF
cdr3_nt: TGCGCCAGCAGCCAAGTCCAGGATACGCAGTATTTT

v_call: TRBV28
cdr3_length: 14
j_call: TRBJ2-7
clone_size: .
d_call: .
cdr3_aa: CASRRADSSYEQYF
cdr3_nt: TGTGCCAGCAGACGGGCGGACAGCTCCTACGAGCAGTACTTC

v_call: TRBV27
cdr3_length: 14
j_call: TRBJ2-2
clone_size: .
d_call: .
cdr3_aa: CASSLGSNTGELFF
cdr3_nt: TGTGCCAGCAGTTTAGGTTCGAACACCGGGGAGCTGTTTTTT

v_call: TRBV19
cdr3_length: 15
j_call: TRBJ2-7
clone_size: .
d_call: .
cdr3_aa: CASSWLANKAYEQYF
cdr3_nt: TGTGCCAGTAGTTGGCTAGCGAATAAGGCCTACGAGCAGTACTTC

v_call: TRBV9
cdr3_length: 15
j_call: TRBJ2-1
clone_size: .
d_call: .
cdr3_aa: CASSVEGLSYNEQFF
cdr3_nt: TGTGCCAGCAGCGTAGAGGGGCTCAGCTACAATGAGCAGTTCTTC

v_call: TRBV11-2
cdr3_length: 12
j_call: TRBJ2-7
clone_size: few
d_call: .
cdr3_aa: CASSLGGNEQYF
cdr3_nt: TGTGCCAGCAGCTTAGGAGGGAACGAGCAGTACTTC

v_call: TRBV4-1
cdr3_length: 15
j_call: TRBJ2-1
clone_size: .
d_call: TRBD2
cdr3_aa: CASSPGLAVYNEQFF
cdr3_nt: TGCGCCAGCAGCCCGGGACTAGCGGTTTACAATGAGCAGTTCTTC

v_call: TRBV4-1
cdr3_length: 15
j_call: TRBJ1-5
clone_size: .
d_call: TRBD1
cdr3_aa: CASSRQGDGNQPQHF
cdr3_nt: TGCGCCAGCAGCCGACAGGGGGACGGCAATCAGCCCCAGCATTTT

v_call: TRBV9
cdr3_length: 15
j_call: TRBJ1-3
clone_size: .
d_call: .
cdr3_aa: CASSAPRGGGNTIYF
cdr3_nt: TGTGCCAGCAGCGCCCCTCGGGGCGGCGGAAACACCATATATTTT

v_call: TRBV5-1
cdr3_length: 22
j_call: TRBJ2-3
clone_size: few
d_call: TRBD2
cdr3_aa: CASSKTGTSGAWYSRGTDTQYF
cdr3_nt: TGCGCCAGCAGCAAGACCGGGACTAGCGGGGCCTGGTATTCACGTGGCACAGATACGCAGTATTTT

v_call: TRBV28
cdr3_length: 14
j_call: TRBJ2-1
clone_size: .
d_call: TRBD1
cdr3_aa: CASRTGGMYNEQFF
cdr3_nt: TGTGCCAGCAGAACAGGGGGAATGTACAATGAGCAGTTCTTC

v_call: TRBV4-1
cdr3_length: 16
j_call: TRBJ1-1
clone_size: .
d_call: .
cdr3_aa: CASSQGPGTSNTEAFF
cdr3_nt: TGCGCCAGCAGCCAAGGACCGGGCACCTCGAACACTGAAGCTTTCTTT

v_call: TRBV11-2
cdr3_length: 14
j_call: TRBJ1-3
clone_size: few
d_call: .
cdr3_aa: CASSLGGVKNTIYF
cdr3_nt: TGTGCCAGCAGCTTAGGAGGGGTTAAGAACACCATATATTTT

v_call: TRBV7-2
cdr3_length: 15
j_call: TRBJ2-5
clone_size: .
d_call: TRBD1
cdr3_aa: CASSLRQGPQETQYF
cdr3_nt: TGTGCCAGCAGCCTCCGACAGGGACCCCAAGAAACCCAGTACTTC

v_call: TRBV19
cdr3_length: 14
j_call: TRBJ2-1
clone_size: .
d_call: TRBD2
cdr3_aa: CASRQAGVLLEQFF
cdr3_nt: TGTGCCAGTAGGCAAGCGGGAGTTCTATTAGAGCAGTTCTTC

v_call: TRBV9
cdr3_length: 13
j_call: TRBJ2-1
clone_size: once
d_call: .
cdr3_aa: CASSVSGFNEQFF
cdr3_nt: TGTGCCAGCAGCGTATCCGGGTTCAATGAGCAGTTCTTC

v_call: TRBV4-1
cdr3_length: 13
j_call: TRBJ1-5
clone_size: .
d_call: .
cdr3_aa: CASSQGSWEPQHF
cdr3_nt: TGCGCCAGCAGCCAAGGGTCGTGGGAGCCCCAGCATTTT

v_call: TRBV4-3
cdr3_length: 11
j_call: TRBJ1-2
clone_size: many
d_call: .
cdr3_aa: CASSQGSGYTF
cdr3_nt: TGCGCCAGCAGCCAAGGTAGTGGCTACACCTTC

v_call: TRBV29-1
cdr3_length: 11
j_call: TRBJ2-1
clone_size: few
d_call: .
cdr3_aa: CSGELSHEQFF
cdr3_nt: TGCAGCGGGGAGCTATCCCATGAGCAGTTCTTC

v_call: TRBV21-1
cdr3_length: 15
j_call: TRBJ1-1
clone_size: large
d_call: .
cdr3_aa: CASSKAAGRYTEAFF
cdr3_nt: TGTGCCAGCAGCAAAGCTGCGGGGCGGTATACTGAAGCTTTCTTT

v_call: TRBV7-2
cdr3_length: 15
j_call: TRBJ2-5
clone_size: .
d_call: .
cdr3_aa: CASSLVRSSQETQYF
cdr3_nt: TGTGCCAGCAGCTTAGTGCGCTCCTCCCAAGAGACCCAGTACTTC

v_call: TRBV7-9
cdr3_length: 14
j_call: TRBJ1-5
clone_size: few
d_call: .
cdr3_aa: CASSPTTGNQPQHF
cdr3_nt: TGTGCCAGCAGCCCCACTACGGGCAATCAGCCCCAGCATTTT

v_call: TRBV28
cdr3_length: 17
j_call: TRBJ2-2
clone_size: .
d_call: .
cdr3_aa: CASSSGTLRIVNGELFF
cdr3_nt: TGTGCCAGCAGTTCGGGAACGCTGCGGATTGTTAACGGGGAGCTGTTTTTT

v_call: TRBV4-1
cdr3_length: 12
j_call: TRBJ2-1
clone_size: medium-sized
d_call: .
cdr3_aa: CASSPGSGEQFF
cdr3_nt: TGCGCCAGCAGCCCAGGCTCGGGTGAGCAGTTCTTC

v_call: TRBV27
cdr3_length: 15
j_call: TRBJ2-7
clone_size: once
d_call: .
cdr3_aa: CASSLSGILTYEQYF
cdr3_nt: TGTGCCAGCAGTTTATCGGGGATTCTCACCTACGAGCAGTACTTC

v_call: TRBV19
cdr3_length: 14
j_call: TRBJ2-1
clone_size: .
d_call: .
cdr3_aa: CASAPTSSYNEQFF
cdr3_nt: TGTGCCAGTGCGCCTACCAGCTCCTACAATGAGCAGTTCTTC